Listed here are 13 T cell receptor beta chains from one sample, sequenced in a study of T cell changes during pregnancy in multiple sclerosis. Clones were sequenced by immunoSEQ multiplex PCR, and TCRdb holds only the in-frame ones, with some missing. Among 75,000 to 95,000 clones listed, approximately 92% were seen once. The specimen comprised peripheral blood, sampled after pregnancy. These receptors all stem from a female donor with multiple sclerosis, enrolled in a pregnancy study.

The V gene is TRBV10-3, the J gene TRBJ1-6, with D unclear. V dropped 2 bases and J dropped 9 bases, with 11 bases sitting between them. Germline-derived CDR1 and CDR2 are ENHRY and SYGVKD. The CDR3 contains 14 residues. The CDR3 region has the DNA TGTGCCATCAGTGAGGAACTTGGAGGTTCACCCCTCCACTTT. Residues: CAISEELGGSPLHF.

The rearrangement joins TRBV5-5 to TRBJ2-1; 12 positions match TRBD1. Germline CDR1 reads SGHKS; CDR2 reads YYEKEE (reference sequence). This CDR3 is 15 amino acids long. V lost 5 bases, J lost 6 bases, and 6 bases stayed unmatched. The CDR3 is CASRRDRGPVNEQFF. Written as DNA, the CDR3 is TGTGCCAGCAGGAGGGACAGGGGGCCAGTCAATGAGCAGTTCTTC.

This chain joins TRBV9 and TRBJ2-4, with D possibly matching TRBD1 (6 bases). The CDR3 is made up of 15 amino acids. Germline loops: CDR1 SGDLS, CDR2 YYNGEE. Trimming removed 0 bases from V and 0 bases from J, with 7 bases in between. The chain's CDR3 is CASSVGRGAKNIQYF. The DNA for the CDR3 is TGTGCCAGCAGCGTAGGCAGGGGAGCCAAAAACATTCAGTACTTC.

Worth noting for this clone: Other DNA sequences within the sample encode an identical CDR3. This sequence joins TRBV4-2 and TRBJ1-5; D perhaps matches TRBD1 (6 bases). CDR1 LGHNA and CDR2 YNFKEQ come from the germline V gene. Deletions cut 2 bases from V and 5 bases from J, with 10 bases between. The CDR3 has 14 amino acids. Here the CDR3 DNA reads TGTGCCAGCAGCCAAAGGGCAGGGGATCAGCCCCAGCATTTT. This sequence encodes CASSQRAGDQPQHF.

The V gene is TRBV14, the J gene TRBJ2-1; D possibly corresponds to TRBD2 (5 bases). Germline CDR1 is SGHDN and CDR2 is FVKESK. V was clipped by 2 bases and J by 10 bases, with 12 bases between them. CDR3 size: 13 residues. This chain's CDR3 is CASSQTASSEQFF. DNA of the CDR3: TGTGCCAGCAGCCAAACTGCTAGCAGCGAGCAGTTCTTC.

The V and J genes are TRBV28 and TRBJ2-7, with 9 bases matching TRBD1. V shed 6 bases and J 0 bases; nucleotides not matched to a gene: 6. The CDR3 runs to 15 residues. The V gene's germline CDR1 is MDHEN and CDR2 SYDVKM. The CDR3 region has the DNA TGTGCCAGCAGAGGGACAGGGAGGAACTCCTACGAGCAGTACTTC. Its translation: CASRGTGRNSYEQYF.

This clone is a singleton in its sample. The chain employs TRBV6-4 and TRBJ2-1, with 7 positions matching TRBD1. The V segment lost 2 bases and the J segment 10 bases; nucleotides outside the gene matches: 2. The CDR3 runs to 12 residues. CDR1 and CDR2 from the germline V gene are MRHNA and SNTAGT. The CDR3 region is CASSDGRGEQFF. As DNA, the CDR3 is TGTGCCAGCAGTGACGGCAGGGGGGAGCAGTTCTTC.

The chain couples TRBV11-2 to TRBJ2-7, with D unclear. With 5 bases removed from V and 3 bases from J, the gap between germline ends came to 11 bases. This CDR3 comprises 13 residues. Germline V gene sequence: CDR1 SGHAT, CDR2 FQNNGV. CDR3 sequence reads: CASSLPGNYEQYF. CDR3 sequence (DNA): TGTGCCAGCAGCCTCCCCGGTAACTACGAGCAGTACTTC.

This chain links TRBV4-3 with TRBJ2-7; 9 bases are shared with TRBD1. The CDR3 sequence is 20 residues long. The V and J ends lost 0 bases and 4 bases, in that order; junction bases with no gene match: 19. Looked up from germline, CDR1 is LGHNA and CDR2 is YSLEER. CDR3 in DNA: TGCGCCAGCAGCCAAGATCGAATCCGGGACAGGGCCGATTCCAAGTACGAGCAGTACTTC. Translation: CASSQDRIRDRADSKYEQYF.

The rearrangement uses TRBV7-8 and TRBJ2-7; 7 bases fit TRBD2. Germline V gene sequence: CDR1 SGHVS, CDR2 FQNEAQ. After removal of 1 base from V and 0 bases from J, the junction contained 9 bases not matched to a gene. The CDR3 is made up of 17 amino acids. The chain's CDR3 is CASSLDGAGLLSYEQYF. In DNA form, the CDR3 reads TGTGCCAGCAGCTTAGATGGAGCGGGGTTGCTCTCCTACGAGCAGTACTTC.

The chain employs TRBV10-3 and TRBJ2-7; tentatively, D is TRBD1 (5 bases). Germline V gives CDR1 ENHRY, CDR2 SYGVKD. Trimming took off 10 bases at V and 3 bases at J, with 19 bases between the two ends. This CDR3 has 14 amino acids. In nucleotides, the CDR3 is TGTGCCACCAGAACAAAAGGGGCCATCTACGAGCAGTACTTC. Protein: CATRTKGAIYEQYF.

This clone was seen more than once but under ten times. V and J are TRBV5-1 and TRBJ1-2; D is unclear. The V gene's germline CDR1 is SGHRS and CDR2 YFSETQ. Trimming shortened V by 0 bases and J by 8 bases, and 11 bases separated the two germline ends. CDR3 length: 13 amino acids. CDR3 protein: CASSLDPSLGYTF. The CDR3 region has the DNA TGCGCCAGCAGCTTGGACCCTTCTCTAGGCTACACCTTC.

V is TRBV7-2 and J is TRBJ2-2, with D uncertain. The germline V gene has CDR1 SGHTA and CDR2 FQGNSA. Trimming took off 6 bases at V and 0 bases at J, with 8 bases between the two ends. The CDR3 spans 14 residues. The CDR3 DNA sequence: TGTGCCAGCAGTTGGGCACCGAACACCGGGGAGCTGTTTTTT. The encoded protein is CASSWAPNTGELFF.